What follows describes a single T cell receptor (beta chain). Antigen: not known. PCR amplification relied on 60 Vbeta primers (plus 13 Jbeta primers). The data were produced by immunoSEQ multiplex PCR, yet TCRdb's version contains in-frame clones alone and is incomplete. This table holds 150,000 to 200,000 clones, around 75% found once. With 5 bases removed from V and 5 bases from J, the gap between germline ends came to 9 bases. Germline loops: CDR1 SGHVS, CDR2 FNYEAQ. The CDR3 extends over 13 amino acids. This sample was taken from a study of cytomegalovirus exposure and HLA in healthy donors. Study-wide findings and caveats: Reports indicated that the classifier achieved high specificity and sensitivity in diagnosing cytomegalovirus status. Later on, a genetic analysis was performed. It linked a missense variant in DCLRE1C with V- and J-gene trimming of TCR beta. Looking again later, the authors saw that most CMV-associated TCR beta chains seemed HLA-restricted.

The rearrangement joins TRBV7-6 to TRBJ2-2, with no clear D. The TCR was taken from a woman aged 50 to 60 in good health and CMV-seronegative. Specimen: PBMCs. CDR3 sequence (DNA): TGTGCCAGCAGCGTCAGGTTGACCGGGGAGCTGTTTTTT. Translation gives CASSVRLTGELFF.